This T cell receptor beta chain was identified during a study of human T cells and chemical hapten exposure. Study as a whole: Small pooled library volume differences mainly caused per-sample TCR yield variation.

Trimming removed 1 base from V and 7 bases from J; junction bases left unmatched: 4. This CDR3 is built from 14 residues. Germline V gene lookup returns CDR1 SGHTA and CDR2 FQGNSA. Time point of the sample: pre-sensitization, week 0. Treatment denoted: therapeutic diphenylcyclopropenone sensitization with weekly scalp DPC. Each donor was an alopecia patient between 18 and 70 years of age who qualified for DPC. Study-level results: Versus controls, expanded TCRs had significantly more large CDR3 similarity clusters. Expanded TCR counts at PT1 went up together with patch test score, a positive correlation.

TCRdb reprocessed the RACE reads via MiXCR and lists one record per CDR3 protein. Of fewer than 300,000 distinct CDR3 sequences detected, 7.5% to 9% appear once; the ten largest clones hold 1.2%. This clonotype was detected a few times. Its matching antigen is unknown. The sample was whole blood, taken in connection with sensitization to the hapten diphenylcyclopropenone (DPC). The TCR originated in a young man with alopecia areata. Some clones in this sample may be carry-over from other donors' samples. The V call is TRBV7-2, the J call TRBJ1-1; 9 bases are a match to TRBD1. CDR3 residues: CASSLGDRAGEAFF. The CDR3 nucleotides are TGTGCCAGCAGCTTAGGGGACAGGGCGGGTGAAGCTTTCTTT. Full variable domain (missing parts from reference TRBV7-2 and TRBJ1-1): GAGVSQSPSNKVTEKGKDVELRCDPISGHTALYWYRQSLGQGLEFLIYFQGNSAPDKSGLPSDRFSAERTGGSVSTLTIQRTQQEDSAVYLCASSLGDRAGEAFFGQGTRLTVV.